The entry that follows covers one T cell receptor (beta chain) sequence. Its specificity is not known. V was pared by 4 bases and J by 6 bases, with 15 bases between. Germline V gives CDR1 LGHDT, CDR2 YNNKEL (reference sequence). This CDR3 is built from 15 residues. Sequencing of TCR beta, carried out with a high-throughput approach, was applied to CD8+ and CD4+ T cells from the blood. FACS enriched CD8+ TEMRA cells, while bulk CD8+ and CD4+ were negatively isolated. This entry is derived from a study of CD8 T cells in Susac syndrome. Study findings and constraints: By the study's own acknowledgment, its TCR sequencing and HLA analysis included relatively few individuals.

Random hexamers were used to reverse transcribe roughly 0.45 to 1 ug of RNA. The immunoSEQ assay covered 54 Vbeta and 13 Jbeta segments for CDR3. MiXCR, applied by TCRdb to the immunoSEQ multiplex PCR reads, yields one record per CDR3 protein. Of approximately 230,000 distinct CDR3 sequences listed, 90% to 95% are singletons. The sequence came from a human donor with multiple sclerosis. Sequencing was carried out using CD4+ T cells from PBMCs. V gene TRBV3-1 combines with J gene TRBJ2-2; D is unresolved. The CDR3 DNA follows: TGTGCCAGCAGCCCGCCCCACAATGAGGCCGGGGAGCTGTTTTTT. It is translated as CASSPPHNEAGELFF.